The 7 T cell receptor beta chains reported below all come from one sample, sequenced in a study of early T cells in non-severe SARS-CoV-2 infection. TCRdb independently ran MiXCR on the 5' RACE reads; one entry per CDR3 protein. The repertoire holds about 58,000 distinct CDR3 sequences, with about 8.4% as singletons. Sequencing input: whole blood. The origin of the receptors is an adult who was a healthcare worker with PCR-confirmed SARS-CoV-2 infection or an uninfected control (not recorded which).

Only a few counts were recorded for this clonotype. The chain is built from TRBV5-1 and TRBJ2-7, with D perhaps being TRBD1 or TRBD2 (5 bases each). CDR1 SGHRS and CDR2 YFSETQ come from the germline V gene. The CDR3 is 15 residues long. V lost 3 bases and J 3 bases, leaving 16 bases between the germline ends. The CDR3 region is CASSSPGGLNYEQYF. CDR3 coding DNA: TGCGCCAGCAGCTCGCCTGGGGGTCTGAACTACGAGCAGTACTTC.

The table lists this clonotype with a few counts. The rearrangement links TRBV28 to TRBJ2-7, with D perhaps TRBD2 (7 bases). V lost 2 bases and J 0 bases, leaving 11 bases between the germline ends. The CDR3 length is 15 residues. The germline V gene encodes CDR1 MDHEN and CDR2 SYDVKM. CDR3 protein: CASSLRGGPSYEQYF. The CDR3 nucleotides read TGTGCCAGCAGTTTACGCGGGGGCCCCTCCTACGAGCAGTACTTC.

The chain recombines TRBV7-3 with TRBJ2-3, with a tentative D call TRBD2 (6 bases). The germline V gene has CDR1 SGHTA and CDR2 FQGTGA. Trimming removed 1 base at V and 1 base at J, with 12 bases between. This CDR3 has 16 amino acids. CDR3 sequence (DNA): TGTGCCAGCAGCTTAAATCCGGGAGCCCGCACAGATACGCAGTATTTT. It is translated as CASSLNPGARTDTQYF.

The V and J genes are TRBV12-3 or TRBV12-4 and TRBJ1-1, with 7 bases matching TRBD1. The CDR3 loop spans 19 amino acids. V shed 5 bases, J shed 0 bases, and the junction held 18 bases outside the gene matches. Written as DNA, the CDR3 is TGTGCCAGCAGTCCCCCCTCGGGAAGGGGGCTGGTGATGAACACTGAAGCTTTCTTT. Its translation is CASSPPSGRGLVMNTEAFF.

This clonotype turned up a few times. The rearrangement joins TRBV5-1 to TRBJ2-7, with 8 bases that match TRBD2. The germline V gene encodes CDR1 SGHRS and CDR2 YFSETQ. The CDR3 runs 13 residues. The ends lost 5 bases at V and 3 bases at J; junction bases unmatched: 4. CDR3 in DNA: TGCGCCAGCAGGGGGAGCGGGAGCTACGAGCAGTACTTC. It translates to CASRGSGSYEQYF.

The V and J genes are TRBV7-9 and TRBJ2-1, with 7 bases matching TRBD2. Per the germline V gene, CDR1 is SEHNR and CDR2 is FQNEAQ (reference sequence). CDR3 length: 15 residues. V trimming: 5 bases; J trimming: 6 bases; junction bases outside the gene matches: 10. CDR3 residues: CASSTRTSLGNEQFF. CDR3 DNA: TGTGCCAGCAGCACTCGGACTAGTTTAGGCAATGAGCAGTTCTTC.

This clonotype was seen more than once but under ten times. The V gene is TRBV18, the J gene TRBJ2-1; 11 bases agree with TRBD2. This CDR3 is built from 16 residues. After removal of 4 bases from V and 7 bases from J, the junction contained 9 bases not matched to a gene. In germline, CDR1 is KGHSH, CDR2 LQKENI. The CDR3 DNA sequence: TGTGCCAGCTCACGGAGTAGCGGGAGGGCCGGGAATGAGCAGTTCTTC. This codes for CASSRSSGRAGNEQFF.